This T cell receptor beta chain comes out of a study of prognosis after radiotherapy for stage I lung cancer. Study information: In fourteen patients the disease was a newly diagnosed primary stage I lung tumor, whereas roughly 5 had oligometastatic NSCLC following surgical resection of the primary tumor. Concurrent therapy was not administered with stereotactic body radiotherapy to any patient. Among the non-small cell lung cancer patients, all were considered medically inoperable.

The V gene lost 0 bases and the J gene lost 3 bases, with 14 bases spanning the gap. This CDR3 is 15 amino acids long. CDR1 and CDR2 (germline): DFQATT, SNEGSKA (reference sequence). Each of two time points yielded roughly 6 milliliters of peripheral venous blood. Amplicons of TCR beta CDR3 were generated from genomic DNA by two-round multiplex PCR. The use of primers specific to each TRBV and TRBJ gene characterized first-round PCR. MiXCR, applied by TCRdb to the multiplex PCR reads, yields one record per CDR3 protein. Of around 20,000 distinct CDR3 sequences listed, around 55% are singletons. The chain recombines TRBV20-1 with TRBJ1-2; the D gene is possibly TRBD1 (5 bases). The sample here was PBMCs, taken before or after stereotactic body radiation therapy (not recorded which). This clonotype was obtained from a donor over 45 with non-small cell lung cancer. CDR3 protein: CSARDRLGGDYGYTF. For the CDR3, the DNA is TGCAGTGCTAGAGATCGTCTTGGGGGGGACTATGGCTACACCTTC.